The following is a T cell receptor beta chain sequence with its context. Antigen specificity is unknown. These data are taken from a study of shared clonotypes between healthy human individuals. Study-level results: Exclusively blood specimens were collected; tissue repertoires likely differ.

Into CD45RA+ naive and CD45RA-negative memory subsets, the CD4+ cells were split. TCRdb keeps only in-frame clones here, not all; method: immunoSEQ multiplex PCR. The data show around 990,000 clones, about 72% seen once. CDR3 length: 15 amino acids. V gave up 3 bases and J gave up 8 bases; unmatched junction bases: 7. Germline CDR1 is SGHVS and CDR2 is FQNEAQ. The chain is built from TRBV7-8 and TRBJ2-1, with TRBD2 matching 10 bases. The material sequenced was memory CD4+ T cells from PBMCs. The subset here: CD45RA-negative fraction. This TCR came from a man aged 18 to 29 in good health. Some clones in this sample may be carry-over from other donors' samples. The CDR3 reads CASSFRAGGPDEQFF. In nucleotides, the CDR3 is TGTGCCAGCAGCTTTCGAGCGGGAGGGCCCGATGAGCAGTTCTTC.